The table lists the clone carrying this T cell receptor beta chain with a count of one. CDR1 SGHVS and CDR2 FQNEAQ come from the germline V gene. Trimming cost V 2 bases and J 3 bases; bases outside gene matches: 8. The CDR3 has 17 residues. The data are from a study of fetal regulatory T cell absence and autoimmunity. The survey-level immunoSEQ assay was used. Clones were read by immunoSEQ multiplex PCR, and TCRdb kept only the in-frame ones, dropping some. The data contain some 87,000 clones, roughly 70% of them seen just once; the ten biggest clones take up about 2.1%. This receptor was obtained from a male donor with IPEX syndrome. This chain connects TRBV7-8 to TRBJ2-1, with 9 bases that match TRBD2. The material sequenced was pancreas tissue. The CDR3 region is CASSLIPRGGRYNEQFF. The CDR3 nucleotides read TGTGCCAGCAGCTTAATTCCGCGGGGGGGCCGCTACAATGAGCAGTTCTTC.